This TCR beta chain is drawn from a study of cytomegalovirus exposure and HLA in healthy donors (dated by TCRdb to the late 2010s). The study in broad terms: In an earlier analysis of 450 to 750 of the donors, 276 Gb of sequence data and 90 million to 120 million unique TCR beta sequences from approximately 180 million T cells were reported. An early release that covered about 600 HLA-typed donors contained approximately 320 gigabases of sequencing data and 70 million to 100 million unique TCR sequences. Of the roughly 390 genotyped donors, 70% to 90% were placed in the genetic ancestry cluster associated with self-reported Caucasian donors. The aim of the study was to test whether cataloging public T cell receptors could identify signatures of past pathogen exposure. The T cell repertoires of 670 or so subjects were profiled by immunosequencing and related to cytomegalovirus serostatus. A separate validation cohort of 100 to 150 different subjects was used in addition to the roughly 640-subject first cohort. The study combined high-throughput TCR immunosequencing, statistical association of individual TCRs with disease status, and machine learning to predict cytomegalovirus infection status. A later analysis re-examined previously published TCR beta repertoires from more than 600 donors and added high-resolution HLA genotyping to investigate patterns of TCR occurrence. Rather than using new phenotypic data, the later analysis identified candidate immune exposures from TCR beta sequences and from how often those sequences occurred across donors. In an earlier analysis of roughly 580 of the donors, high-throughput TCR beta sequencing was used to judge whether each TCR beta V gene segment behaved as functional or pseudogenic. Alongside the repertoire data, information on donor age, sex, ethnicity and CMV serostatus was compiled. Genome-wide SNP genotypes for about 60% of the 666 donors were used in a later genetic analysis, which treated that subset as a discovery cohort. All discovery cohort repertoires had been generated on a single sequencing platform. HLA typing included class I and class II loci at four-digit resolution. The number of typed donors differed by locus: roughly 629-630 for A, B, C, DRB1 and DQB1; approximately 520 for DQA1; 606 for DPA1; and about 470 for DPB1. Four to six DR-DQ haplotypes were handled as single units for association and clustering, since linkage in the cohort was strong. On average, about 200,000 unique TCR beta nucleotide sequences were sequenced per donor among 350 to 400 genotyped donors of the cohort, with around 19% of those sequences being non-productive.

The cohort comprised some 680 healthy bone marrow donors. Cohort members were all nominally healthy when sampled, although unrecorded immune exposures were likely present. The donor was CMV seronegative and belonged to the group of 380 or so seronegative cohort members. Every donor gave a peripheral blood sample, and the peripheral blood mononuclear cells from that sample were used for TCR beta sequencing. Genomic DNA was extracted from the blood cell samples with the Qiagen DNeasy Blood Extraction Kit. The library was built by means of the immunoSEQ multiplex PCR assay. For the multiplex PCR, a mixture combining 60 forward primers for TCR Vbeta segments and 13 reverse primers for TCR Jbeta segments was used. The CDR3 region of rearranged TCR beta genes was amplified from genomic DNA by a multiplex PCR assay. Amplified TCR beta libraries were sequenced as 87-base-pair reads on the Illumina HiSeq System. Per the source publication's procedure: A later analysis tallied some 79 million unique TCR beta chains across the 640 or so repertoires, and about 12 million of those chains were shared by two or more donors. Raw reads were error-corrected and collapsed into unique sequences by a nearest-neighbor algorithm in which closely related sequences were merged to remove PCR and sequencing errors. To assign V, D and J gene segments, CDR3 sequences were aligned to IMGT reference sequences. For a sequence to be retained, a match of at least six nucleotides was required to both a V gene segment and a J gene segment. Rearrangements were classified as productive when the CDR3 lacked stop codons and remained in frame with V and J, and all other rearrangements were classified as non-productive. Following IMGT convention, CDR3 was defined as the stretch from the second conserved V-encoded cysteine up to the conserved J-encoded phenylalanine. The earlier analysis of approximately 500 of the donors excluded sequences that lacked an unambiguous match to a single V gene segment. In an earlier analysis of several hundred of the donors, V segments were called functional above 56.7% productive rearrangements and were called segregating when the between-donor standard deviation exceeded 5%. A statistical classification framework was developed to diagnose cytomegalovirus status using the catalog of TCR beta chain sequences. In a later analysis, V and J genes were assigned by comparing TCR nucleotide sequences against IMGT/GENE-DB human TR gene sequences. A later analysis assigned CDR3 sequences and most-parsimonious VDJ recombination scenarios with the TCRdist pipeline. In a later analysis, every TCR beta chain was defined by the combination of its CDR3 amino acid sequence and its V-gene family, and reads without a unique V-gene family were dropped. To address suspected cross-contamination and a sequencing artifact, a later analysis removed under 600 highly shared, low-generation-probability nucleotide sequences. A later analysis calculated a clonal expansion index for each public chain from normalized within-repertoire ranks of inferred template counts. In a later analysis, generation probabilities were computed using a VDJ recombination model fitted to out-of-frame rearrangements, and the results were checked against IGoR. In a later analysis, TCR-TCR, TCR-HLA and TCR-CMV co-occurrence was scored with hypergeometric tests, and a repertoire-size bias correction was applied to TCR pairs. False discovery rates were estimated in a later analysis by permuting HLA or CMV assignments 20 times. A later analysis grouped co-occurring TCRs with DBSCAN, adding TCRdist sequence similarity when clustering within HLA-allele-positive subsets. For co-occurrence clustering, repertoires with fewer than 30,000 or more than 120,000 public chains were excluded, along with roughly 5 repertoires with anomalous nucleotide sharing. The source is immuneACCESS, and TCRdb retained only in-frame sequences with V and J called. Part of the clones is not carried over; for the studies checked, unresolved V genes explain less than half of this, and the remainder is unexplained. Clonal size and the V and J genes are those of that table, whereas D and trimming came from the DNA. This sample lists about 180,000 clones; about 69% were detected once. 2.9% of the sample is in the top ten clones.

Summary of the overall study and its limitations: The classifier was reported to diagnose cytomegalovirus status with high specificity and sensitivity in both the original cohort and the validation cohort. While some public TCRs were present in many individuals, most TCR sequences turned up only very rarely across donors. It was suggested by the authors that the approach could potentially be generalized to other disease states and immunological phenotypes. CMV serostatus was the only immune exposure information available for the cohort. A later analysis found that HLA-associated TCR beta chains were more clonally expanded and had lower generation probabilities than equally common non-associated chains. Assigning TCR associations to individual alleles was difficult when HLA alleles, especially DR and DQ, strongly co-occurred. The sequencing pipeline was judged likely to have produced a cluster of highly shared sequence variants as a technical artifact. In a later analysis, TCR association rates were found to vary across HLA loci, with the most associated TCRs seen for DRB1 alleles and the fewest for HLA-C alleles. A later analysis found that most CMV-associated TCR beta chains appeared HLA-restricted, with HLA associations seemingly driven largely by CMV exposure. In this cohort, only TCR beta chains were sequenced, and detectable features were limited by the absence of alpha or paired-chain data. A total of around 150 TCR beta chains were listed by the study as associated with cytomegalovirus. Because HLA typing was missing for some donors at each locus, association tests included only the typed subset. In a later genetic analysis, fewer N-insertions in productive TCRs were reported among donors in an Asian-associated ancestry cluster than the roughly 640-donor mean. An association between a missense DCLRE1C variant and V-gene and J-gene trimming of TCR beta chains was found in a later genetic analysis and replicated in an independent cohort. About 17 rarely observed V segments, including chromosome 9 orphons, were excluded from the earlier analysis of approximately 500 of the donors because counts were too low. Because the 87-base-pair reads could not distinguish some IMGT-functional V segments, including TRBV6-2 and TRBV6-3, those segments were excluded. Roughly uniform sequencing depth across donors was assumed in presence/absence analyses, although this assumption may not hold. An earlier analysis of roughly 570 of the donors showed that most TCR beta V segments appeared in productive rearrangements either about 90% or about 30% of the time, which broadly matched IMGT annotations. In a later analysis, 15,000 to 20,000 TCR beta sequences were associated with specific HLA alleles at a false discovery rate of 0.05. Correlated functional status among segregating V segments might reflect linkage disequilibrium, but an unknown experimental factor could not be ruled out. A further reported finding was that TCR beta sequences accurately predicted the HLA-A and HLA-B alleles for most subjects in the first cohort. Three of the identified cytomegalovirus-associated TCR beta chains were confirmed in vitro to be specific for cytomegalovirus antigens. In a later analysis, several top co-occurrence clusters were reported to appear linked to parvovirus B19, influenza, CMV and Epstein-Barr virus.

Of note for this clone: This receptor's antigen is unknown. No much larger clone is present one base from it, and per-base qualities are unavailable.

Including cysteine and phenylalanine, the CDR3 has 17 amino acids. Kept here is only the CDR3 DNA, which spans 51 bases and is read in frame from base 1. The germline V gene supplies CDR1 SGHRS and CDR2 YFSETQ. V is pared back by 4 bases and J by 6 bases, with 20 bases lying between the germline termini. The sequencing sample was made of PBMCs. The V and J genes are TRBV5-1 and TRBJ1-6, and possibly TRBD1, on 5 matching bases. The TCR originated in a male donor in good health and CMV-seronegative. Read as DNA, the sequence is TGCGCCAGCAGCCCCCGTGCTGTCGGGGGAGGTAATTCACCCCTCCACTTT. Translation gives CASSPRAVGGGNSPLHF.